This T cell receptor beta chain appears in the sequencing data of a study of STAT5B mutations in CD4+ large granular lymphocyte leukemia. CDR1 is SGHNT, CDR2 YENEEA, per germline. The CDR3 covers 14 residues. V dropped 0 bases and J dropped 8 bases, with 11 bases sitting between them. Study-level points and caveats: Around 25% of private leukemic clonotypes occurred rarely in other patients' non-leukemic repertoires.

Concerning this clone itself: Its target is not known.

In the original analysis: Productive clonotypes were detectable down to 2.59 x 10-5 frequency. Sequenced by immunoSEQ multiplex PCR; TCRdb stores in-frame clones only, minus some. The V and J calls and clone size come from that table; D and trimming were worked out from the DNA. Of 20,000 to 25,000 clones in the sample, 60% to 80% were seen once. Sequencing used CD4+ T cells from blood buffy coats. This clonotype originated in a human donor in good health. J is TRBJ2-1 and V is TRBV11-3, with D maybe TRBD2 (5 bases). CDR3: CASSLDRSEHEQFF. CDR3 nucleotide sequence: TGTGCCAGCAGCTTAGATCGTAGCGAGCATGAGCAGTTCTTC.